The rows below give T cell receptor beta chains drawn from one sample of a study of T-cell memory formation after mild COVID-19. TCRdb fed the 5' RACE reads into MiXCR, producing one record per CDR3 protein. The profile shows around 410,000 distinct CDR3 sequences, 23% of them singletons. Specimen: PBMCs or a T cell subset sorted from them (not recorded which). These receptors originate from an adult woman who had mild COVID-19 (a few samples of this study predate the infection). Cell type and time point are not known. The CDR3 runs from the conserved cysteine through the conserved F or W. A D gene is named only where the DNA matches it firmly. Clone size is stated in some rows and not others, as once, few, many or a class when expanded.

clone_size	v_call	j_call	d_call	cdr3_nt	cdr3_aa
.	TRBV3-1	TRBJ2-1	.	TGTGCCAGCAGCCAGGGAAGTAGTTTCTTGTACAATGAGCAGTTCTTC	CASSQGSSFLYNEQFF
.	TRBV7-2	TRBJ1-1	.	TGTGCCAGCCGATTTGTCCGGAACACTGAAGCTTTCTTT	CASRFVRNTEAFF
many	TRBV6-2/TRBV6-3	TRBJ2-6	TRBD1	TGTGCCAGCAGCACAGCGAGAAAGACAGGGGCTGGGGCCAACGTCCTGACTTTC	CASSTARKTGAGANVLTF
.	TRBV20-1	TRBJ2-3	TRBD2	TGCAGTGCTAGGGCCCCCCGACTAGCGGGAGGAGCAGATACGCAGTATTTT	CSARAPRLAGGADTQYF
.	TRBV19	TRBJ1-1	TRBD1	TGTGCCAGTAGTATAGCCGGGACAGGTGGGGGTACAGCTTTCTTT	CASSIAGTGGGTAFF
many	TRBV7-2	TRBJ2-1	TRBD2	TGTGCCAGCAGCTTAAGTCTAGCGGGAGGTAGTAAGCAGTTCTTC	CASSLSLAGGSKQFF
.	TRBV4-3	TRBJ1-2	.	TGCGCCAGCAGCCAAGACTCGCCGGCCCGGAACTATGGCTACACCTTC	CASSQDSPARNYGYTF
many	TRBV7-9	TRBJ2-5	.	TGTGCCAGCAGCTCAGAGGGACGGACTAAAGAGACCCAGTACTTC	CASSSEGRTKETQYF
.	TRBV2	TRBJ1-2	.	TGTGCCAGCAGTGAATCAGGGCCCTTCGGCTACACCTTC	CASSESGPFGYTF
few	TRBV7-9	TRBJ2-5	TRBD1	TGTGCCAGCAGCCCTGGGACAGGGAGAGGAGAGACCCAGTACTTC	CASSPGTGRGETQYF
.	TRBV5-4	TRBJ2-7	TRBD1	TGTGCCAGCAGCTTGACAGGGGGGAAGGCGGCCGAGCAGTACTTC	CASSLTGGKAAEQYF
.	TRBV7-9	TRBJ2-3	.	TGTGCCAGCAGCTCTCTCCGGGAGCGACGGGGAGATACGCAGTATTTT	CASSSLRERRGDTQYF
.	TRBV19	TRBJ1-5	.	TGTGCCAGTACGGTGGGCAGTTATAGCAATCAGCCCCAGCATTTT	CASTVGSYSNQPQHF
.	TRBV5-6	TRBJ2-3	.	TGTGCCAGCAGCTTGAGACAGACGAGGCGAGCCGATACGCAGTATTTT	CASSLRQTRRADTQYF
.	TRBV7-9	TRBJ1-2	.	TGTGCCAGCAGCTTAGCCGGTTTATTACCCTCGTACGGCTACACCTTC	CASSLAGLLPSYGYTF
few	TRBV5-5	TRBJ1-4	.	TGTGCCAGCAGCTTAACCTCCGGGGGTGAAAAACTGTTTTTT	CASSLTSGGEKLFF
.	TRBV7-9	TRBJ2-7	.	TGTGCCAGCAGCTCTGGACGTAGGTGGGAGCAGTACTTC	CASSSGRRWEQYF
many	TRBV7-9	TRBJ2-1	.	TGTGCCAGCAGCTCACCAGGGGAAGCGGCCTACAATGAGCAGTTCTTC	CASSSPGEAAYNEQFF
few	TRBV11-3	TRBJ2-7	.	TGTGCCAGCAGCTATACTCAGGGCAGGGTCCACGAGCAGTACTTC	CASSYTQGRVHEQYF
.	TRBV12-3/TRBV12-4	TRBJ2-1	.	TGTGCCAGCAGTTTCAGCCCCCTGAATGAGCAGTTCTTC	CASSFSPLNEQFF
.	TRBV27	TRBJ1-1	.	TGTGCCAGCAGTTTATCCGCAGGGCTACCTGAAGCTTTCTTT	CASSLSAGLPEAFF
few	TRBV4-1	TRBJ1-5	.	TGCGCCAGCAGCCAAGCGAGGGATAGCAATCAGCCCCAGCATTTT	CASSQARDSNQPQHF
few	TRBV29-1	TRBJ2-4	.	TGCAGCGTTCGTCCCAAAAACATTCAGTACTTC	CSVRPKNIQYF
.	TRBV11-2	TRBJ2-5	.	TGTGCCAGCAGCTCTTTATCGGGCCAAGAGACCCAGTACTTC	CASSSLSGQETQYF
.	TRBV29-1	TRBJ2-7	.	TGCAGCGTTGAAGAACGGAACTCCTACGAGCAGTACTTC	CSVEERNSYEQYF
few	TRBV20-1	TRBJ1-6	.	TGCAGTGCTAGGGAAGGGAGGGCTAATTCACCCCTCCACTTT	CSAREGRANSPLHF
.	TRBV2	TRBJ2-7	.	TGTGCCAGCAGTGATCACCCTTCTCTCGAGCAGTACTTC	CASSDHPSLEQYF
.	TRBV7-8	TRBJ1-2	.	TGTGCCAGCAGCTTAGTGGGCGGACCCAACTATGGCTACACCTTC	CASSLVGGPNYGYTF
.	TRBV6-1	TRBJ2-1	TRBD2	TGTGCCAGCAGTGACCCTCTAGCGGGGGCATACAATGAGCAGTTCTTC	CASSDPLAGAYNEQFF
few	TRBV7-9	TRBJ2-7	.	TGTGCCAGCAGCTTAGGGGTAGGCCAGTCCTACGAGCAGTACTTC	CASSLGVGQSYEQYF
.	TRBV12-3/TRBV12-4	TRBJ2-3	TRBD2	TGTGCCAGCAGTTTAAGGGGACTAGCGAGAGATACGCAGTATTTT	CASSLRGLARDTQYF
.	TRBV3-1	TRBJ2-7	.	TGTGCCAGCAGCCATGAAGGGGTTTGGGGAGGCCGCTACGAGCAGTACTTC	CASSHEGVWGGRYEQYF
.	TRBV12-3/TRBV12-4	TRBJ2-5	TRBD1	TGTGCCAGCAGTTTAGGGCTTCGTACAGGGGGCGCGGAGACCCAGTACTTC	CASSLGLRTGGAETQYF
few	TRBV12-3/TRBV12-4	TRBJ2-7	.	TGTGCCAGCAGTTTAACCATCCATACCTACGAGCAGTACTTC	CASSLTIHTYEQYF
few	TRBV12-3/TRBV12-4	TRBJ1-5	.	TGTGCCAGCAGTTGGGGCGGAGATCAGCCCCAGCATTTT	CASSWGGDQPQHF
few	TRBV7-3	TRBJ2-3	TRBD1	TGTGCCAGCAGCCCGTTGCGACAGGGTCTGGCAGATACGCAGTATTTT	CASSPLRQGLADTQYF
.	TRBV6-5	TRBJ2-2	.	TGTGCCAGCAGTTACTCGGGTCGGACACGGGGGACATCCCTCAACACCGGGGAGCTGTTTTTT	CASSYSGRTRGTSLNTGELFF
once	TRBV2	TRBJ1-4	.	TGTGCCAGCAGTGACGGGGGCAAAAGTGAAAAACTGTTTTTT	CASSDGGKSEKLFF
.	TRBV24-1	TRBJ2-2	.	TGTGCCACCAGTGATCTCCCCGGGACGGCCAACGCCGGGGAGCTGTTTTTT	CATSDLPGTANAGELFF
.	TRBV24-1	TRBJ2-1	TRBD2	TGTGCCACCAGTGACCTGACTAGCGGGAGGGGGAACAATGAGCAGTTCTTC	CATSDLTSGRGNNEQFF
few	TRBV24-1	TRBJ2-1	.	TGTGCCACCACCGATACTGGGGGGAGGTCCTACAATGAGCAGTTCTTC	CATTDTGGRSYNEQFF
many	TRBV12-3/TRBV12-4	TRBJ2-2	.	TGTGCCAGCAGTTTAGACGGGACCGGGGAGCTGTTTTTT	CASSLDGTGELFF
.	TRBV4-2	TRBJ2-7	.	TGTGCCAGCAGCCCAACCGGAGGGCACGGCTACGAGCAGTACTTC	CASSPTGGHGYEQYF
few	TRBV7-2	TRBJ2-2	.	TGTGCCAGCAGCTTAACCCTTGGCAGCGGTATGAACACCGGGGAGCTGTTTTTT	CASSLTLGSGMNTGELFF
few	TRBV20-1	TRBJ2-1	.	TGCAGTGCCCGGGACTCTCCCATAAATGAGCAGTTCTTC	CSARDSPINEQFF
.	TRBV5-1	TRBJ2-3	TRBD1	TGCGCCAGCAGCTTGGCCCTGACAGGGGGCCCCAGAGATACGCAGTATTTT	CASSLALTGGPRDTQYF
few	TRBV24-1	TRBJ1-2	.	TGTGCCACCAGTGATTCTAGATTTTATGGCTACACCTTC	CATSDSRFYGYTF
.	TRBV12-3/TRBV12-4	TRBJ2-7	.	TGTGCCAGCAGCTCACGACCTCGGGACTCCGGGTCGGGGTACGAGCAGTACTTC	CASSSRPRDSGSGYEQYF
.	TRBV7-6	TRBJ2-1	TRBD1	TGTGCCAGCAGCTTGGGGACAGGTGGCGGCAATGAGCAGTTCTTC	CASSLGTGGGNEQFF
many	TRBV7-9	TRBJ2-1	.	TGTGCCAGCAGCTCCACAGGAGGGCAGTTCTTC	CASSSTGGQFF